A selection of T cell receptor beta chains follows, all from one sample in a study of blood T cell repertoires in COVID-19. Using immunoSEQ multiplex PCR, the repertoire was profiled, and TCRdb retains in-frame clones only, with some absent. The repertoire has about 74,000 clones, roughly 88% of them found once; the top ten carry less than 2%. The sample was peripheral blood. The receptor set was obtained from a woman older than 75 with active or convalescent COVID-19. The CDR3 runs from the conserved cysteine through the conserved F or W. The D gene is left open where the match is weak. Size is stated for part of the rows, as once, few or many counts, or as a class when the clone is expanded.

.	TRBV19	TRBJ2-5	TRBD2	CASSTRGGALETQYF	TGTGCCAGTAGTACCCGCGGGGGGGCCTTAGAGACCCAGTACTTC
.	TRBV3-1/TRBV3-2	TRBJ2-1	.	CASSLGTSHEQFF	TGTGCCAGCAGCCTTGGGACATCCCATGAGCAGTTCTTC
.	TRBV27	TRBJ1-1	.	CASSLLGGTEAFF	TGTGCCAGCAGTTTATTGGGGGGCACTGAAGCTTTCTTT
.	TRBV7-2	TRBJ2-7	TRBD2	CASSLPLAGGTEQYF	TGTGCCAGCAGCTTACCTCTAGCGGGAGGTACCGAGCAGTACTTC
.	TRBV10-3	TRBJ1-6	.	CAISELGGDSPLHF	TGTGCCATCAGTGAGTTGGGGGGAGATTCACCCCTCCACTTT
.	TRBV4-3	TRBJ1-2	TRBD1	CASSRETGGGYTF	TGCGCCAGCAGCCGAGAGACAGGGGGTGGCTACACCTTC
.	TRBV4-3	TRBJ2-4	TRBD1	CASSPTGGAKNIQYF	TGCGCCAGCAGCCCTACAGGGGGAGCCAAAAACATTCAGTACTTC
.	TRBV5-4	TRBJ2-2	TRBD1	CATGQGDDTGELFF	TGTGCCACGGGACAGGGGGATGACACCGGGGAGCTGTTTTTT
.	TRBV7-6	TRBJ2-7	.	CASSLIGIREQYF	TGTGCCAGCAGCTTAATCGGTATCCGGGAGCAGTACTTC
.	TRBV5-1	TRBJ1-4	TRBD1	CASSPTGPATNEKLFF	TGCGCCAGCAGCCCGACAGGGCCTGCAACTAATGAAAAACTGTTTTTT
.	TRBV7-9	TRBJ1-2	.	CASSPGGANYGYTF	TGTGCCAGCAGCCCCGGAGGGGCTAACTATGGCTACACCTTC
.	TRBV19	TRBJ2-7	.	CASSGQGYEQYF	TGTGCCAGTAGTGGGCAGGGCTACGAGCAGTACTTC
.	TRBV27	TRBJ1-2	TRBD1	CASSVTHRGLYGYTF	TGTGCCAGCAGTGTCACCCACAGGGGGCTCTATGGCTACACCTTC
once	TRBV6-5	TRBJ2-3	.	CASRAPRTDTQYF	TGTGCCAGCAGGGCCCCCCGCACAGATACGCAGTATTTT
.	TRBV18	TRBJ2-4	TRBD2	CASSPVSGSPKNIQYF	TGTGCCAGCTCACCAGTCAGCGGGAGTCCCAAAAACATTCAGTACTTC
few	TRBV10-3	TRBJ2-7	.	CAISESGPGEQYF	TGTGCCATCAGTGAGTCTGGCCCGGGGGAGCAGTACTTC
.	TRBV5-8	TRBJ2-1	TRBD1	CASSLDDRAFGGEQFF	TGTGCCAGCAGCTTGGACGACAGGGCCTTTGGGGGTGAGCAGTTCTTC
.	TRBV4-3	TRBJ2-3	TRBD2	CASSQHSGEVDTQYF	TGCGCCAGCAGCCAACATAGCGGGGAGGTAGATACGCAGTATTTT
.	TRBV10-3	TRBJ1-5	.	CAISEGLGLSNQPQHF	TGTGCCATCAGTGAAGGTTTGGGACTTAGCAATCAGCCCCAGCATTTT
.	TRBV11-3	TRBJ1-6	.	CASSLVSGASYNSPLHF	TGTGCCAGCAGCTTAGTTAGCGGGGCCTCCTATAATTCACCCCTCCACTTT
.	TRBV30	TRBJ1-1	.	CAWRGGAGLYAEAFF	TGTGCCTGGAGGGGCGGGGCCGGTCTTTATGCTGAAGCTTTCTTT
.	TRBV12-3/TRBV12-4	TRBJ2-5	TRBD1	CASTRDRKETQYF	TGTGCCAGCACCCGGGACAGGAAAGAGACCCAGTACTTC
.	TRBV5-5	TRBJ2-5	TRBD2	CAIGGEQETQYF	TGTGCCATCGGGGGGGAGCAAGAGACCCAGTACTTC
.	TRBV18	TRBJ2-3	TRBD1	CASSSSGTVTDTQYF	TGTGCCAGCTCATCCTCCGGGACAGTAACAGATACGCAGTATTTT
few	TRBV30	TRBJ2-1	TRBD2	CAWSPFGGDLGLARGNEQFF	TGTGCCTGGAGCCCCTTTGGGGGGGACCTAGGACTAGCTAGGGGGAATGAGCAGTTCTTC
.	TRBV6-2/TRBV6-3	TRBJ2-5	TRBD1	CASSYASHGTAMQETQYF	TGTGCCAGCAGTTACGCCTCACACGGGACAGCCATGCAAGAGACCCAGTACTTC
.	TRBV5-1	TRBJ2-5	TRBD2	CASSGVLGAGGKETQYF	TGCGCCAGCAGCGGCGTTCTGGGAGCGGGGGGAAAGGAGACCCAGTACTTC
.	TRBV10-3	TRBJ2-3	TRBD2	CAISLAGGGTDTQYF	TGTGCCATCAGCTTAGCGGGAGGGGGCACAGATACGCAGTATTTT
.	TRBV6-2/TRBV6-3	TRBJ1-5	TRBD1	CASSYEQGYSNQPQHF	TGTGCCAGCAGTTACGAACAGGGGTATAGCAATCAGCCCCAGCATTTT
.	TRBV18	TRBJ1-4	.	CASSRGGNNEKLFF	TGTGCCAGCTCACGGGGCGGAAATAATGAAAAACTGTTTTTT
.	TRBV4-3	TRBJ2-1	.	CASRLAESSYNEQFF	TGCGCCAGCAGATTAGCGGAAAGCTCCTACAATGAGCAGTTCTTC
.	TRBV3-1/TRBV3-2	TRBJ1-2	TRBD1	CASSQRSGTANYGYTF	TGTGCCAGCAGCCAACGATCCGGGACAGCTAACTATGGCTACACCTTC
.	TRBV7-3	TRBJ2-2	TRBD2	CASSSGLAPTGELFF	TGTGCCAGCAGCTCCGGACTAGCGCCTACCGGGGAGCTGTTTTTT
few	TRBV11-2	TRBJ2-5	.	CASSLAGETQYF	TGTGCCAGCAGCTTAGCAGGGGAGACCCAGTACTTC
.	TRBV6-2/TRBV6-3	TRBJ2-1	.	CASSYSSRDQFF	TGTGCCAGCAGTTACTCGAGCAGGGATCAGTTCTTC
.	TRBV7-2	TRBJ2-5	TRBD1	CASSRDRGQETQYF	TGTGCCAGCAGCCGGGACAGGGGGCAAGAGACCCAGTACTTC
.	TRBV5-1	TRBJ1-3	.	CASGERASSGNTIYF	TGCGCCAGCGGGGAGAGGGCAAGCTCTGGAAACACCATATATTTT
.	TRBV5-1	TRBJ2-7	.	CASSPERAAYEQYF	TGCGCCAGCAGCCCTGAGCGGGCTGCCTACGAGCAGTACTTC
.	TRBV7-3	TRBJ2-1	.	CASSLTAAGEQFF	TGTGCCAGCAGCTTAACGGCGGCGGGGGAGCAGTTCTTC
.	TRBV11-2	TRBJ1-1	TRBD1	CASSLDQGTGTTEAFF	TGTGCCAGCAGCTTAGATCAAGGGACAGGCACCACTGAAGCTTTCTTT
.	TRBV19	TRBJ1-5	.	CASSSDRTEPQHF	TGTGCCAGTAGTTCCGACAGGACGGAGCCCCAGCATTTT
.	TRBV7-3	TRBJ2-7	TRBD2	CASSLGTSVGEQYF	TGTGCCAGCAGCCTCGGGACTAGCGTTGGCGAGCAGTACTTC
.	TRBV2	TRBJ2-7	.	CASRSYSYEQYF	TGTGCCAGCAGGAGTTACTCCTACGAGCAGTACTTC
.	TRBV18	TRBJ2-3	TRBD1	CASSPGQGADTQYF	TGTGCCAGCTCACCCGGACAGGGGGCAGATACGCAGTATTTT
.	TRBV7-4	TRBJ2-1	.	CASSLARDTALGEQFF	TGTGCCAGCAGCTTAGCCCGGGACACGGCTTTGGGTGAGCAGTTCTTC
.	TRBV28	TRBJ2-2	.	CASSFPYTGELFF	TGTGCCAGCAGTTTTCCGTACACCGGGGAGCTGTTTTTT
.	TRBV13	TRBJ1-1	TRBD1	CASSLGPGQGGTEAFF	TGTGCCAGCAGCTTAGGCCCGGGACAGGGCGGCACTGAAGCTTTCTTT
once	TRBV4-2	TRBJ2-1	TRBD2	CASSHPGGSSYNEQFF	TGTGCCAGCAGCCACCCAGGCGGGAGCTCCTACAATGAGCAGTTCTTC
.	TRBV5-4	TRBJ1-1	.	CASSLEGGRNTEAFF	TGTGCCAGCAGCTTGGAGGGGGGGCGGAACACTGAAGCTTTCTTT
.	TRBV27	TRBJ1-1	TRBD1	CASSSQTGGVVTEAFF	TGTGCCAGCAGTAGCCAGACAGGGGGGGTGGTCACTGAAGCTTTCTTT
.	TRBV3-1/TRBV3-2	TRBJ2-7	TRBD1	CASSQAGTGVNEQYF	TGTGCCAGCAGCCAAGCCGGGACAGGGGTAAACGAGCAGTACTTC
.	TRBV9	TRBJ2-1	TRBD2	CASSVPFSGGAAEQFF	TGTGCCAGCAGCGTCCCCTTTAGCGGGGGGGCCGCTGAGCAGTTCTTC
.	TRBV7-2	TRBJ1-4	TRBD1	CASRQTGVANEKLFF	TGTGCCAGCAGGCAAACAGGGGTGGCTAATGAAAAACTGTTTTTT
.	TRBV10-1	TRBJ1-1	.	CASSEAGVGNTEAFF	TGCGCCAGCAGTGAGGCAGGGGTGGGGAACACTGAAGCTTTCTTT
few	TRBV10-3	TRBJ2-1	TRBD2	CAISAGREGRNEQFF	TGTGCCATCAGTGCAGGACGGGAGGGCCGCAATGAGCAGTTCTTC
.	TRBV6-5	TRBJ1-3	.	CASNNGDSGNTIYF	TGTGCCAGCAATAACGGAGACTCTGGAAACACCATATATTTT
.	TRBV5-1	TRBJ2-7	.	CASSLGPAYEQYF	TGCGCCAGCAGCTTGGGGCCCGCCTACGAGCAGTACTTC
.	TRBV27	TRBJ2-1	.	CASRLDSSYNEQFF	TGTGCCAGCAGGTTGGACAGCTCCTACAATGAGCAGTTCTTC